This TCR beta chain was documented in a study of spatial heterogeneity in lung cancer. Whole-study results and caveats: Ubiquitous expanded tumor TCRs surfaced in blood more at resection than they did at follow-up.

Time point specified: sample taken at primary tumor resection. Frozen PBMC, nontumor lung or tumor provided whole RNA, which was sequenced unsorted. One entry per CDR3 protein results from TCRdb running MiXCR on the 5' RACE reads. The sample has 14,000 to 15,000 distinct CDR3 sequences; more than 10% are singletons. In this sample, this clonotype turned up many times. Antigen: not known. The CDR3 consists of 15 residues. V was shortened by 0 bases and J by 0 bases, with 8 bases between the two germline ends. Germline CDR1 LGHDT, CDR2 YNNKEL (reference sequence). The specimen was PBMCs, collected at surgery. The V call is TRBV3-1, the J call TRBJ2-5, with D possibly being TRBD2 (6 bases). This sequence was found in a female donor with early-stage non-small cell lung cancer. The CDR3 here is CASSQDRGYQETQYF. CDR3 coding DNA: TGTGCCAGCAGCCAAGATCGGGGGTACCAAGAGACCCAGTACTTC.